This TCR beta chain derives from a study of STAT5B mutations in CD4+ large granular lymphocyte leukemia (dated by TCRdb to the early 2020s). Regarding the study in general: Among the healthy controls, the CDR3 'QG' motif was associated with a particular HLA allele. TCRbeta repertoires of CD4+ T-cell large granular lymphocyte leukemia patients were compared with those of healthy blood donors. Flow cytometry on FACSCanto II or FACSVerse confirmed that purified fractions exceeded 95% purity among lymphocytes. Overall study outcomes, separate from this receptor: Main leukemic clonotypes were private to each patient, although around 25% of the main leukemic clonotypes were found at low frequency in the non-leukemic repertoires of other patients. TRBV06-family usage was enriched among the top patient clones (8/27) compared with healthy controls (2/35). The data were not HLA-matched, and the relatively small sample size could explain the higher clonality seen in CD4+ compared with CD8+ T-LGLL. Compared with healthy CD4+ repertoires, CD4-sorted patient repertoires appeared more clonal, and this difference remained even after the putative leukemic clones were removed.

The healthy control group was made up of around 38 blood donors, and the Finnish Red Cross blood service supplied their buffy coats. All TCR-sequenced material derived from peripheral blood: patient blood samples and healthy donor buffy coats. Peripheral blood mononuclear cells were isolated by Ficoll-Hypaque gradient centrifugation. For the healthy controls, CD4+ cells were obtained from buffy coats by magnetic purification. The Gentra Puregene Cell and Tissue kit was used to extract genomic DNA, and a Qubit 2.0 fluorometer was used to measure the amount of genomic DNA. CDR1 SGHKS and CDR2 YYEKEE were looked up in the germline V gene (reference sequence). Here V drops 4 bases and J drops 4 bases, and the junction holds 4 bases not matched to any gene. The CDR3 sequence holds 15 residues, the cysteine and phenylalanine included. The only DNA kept is the CDR3, 45 bases in frame from the first base.

Worth noting for this clone: The antigen it recognizes is unknown. One base away there is no much larger clone; base qualities are not given.

The immunoSEQ assay at survey resolution was applied to genomic DNA for sequencing of TCRbeta rearrangements. The paper's data handling went like this. In the TCR sequencing data, the lowest productive clonotype frequency that could be detected was 2.59 x 10-5. Only productive TCRbeta rearrangements, defined as complete and in-frame sequences, were included in the analyses. The clonality of each sample was calculated as Simpson clonality in the immunoSEQ Analyzer version 3.0. Clones were categorized by frequency as very rare, small, medium, large (1-20%) or hyperexpanded (>20%). OLGA 1.2.3 estimated generation probabilities, VDJtools produced V-gene circos plots, VDJdb was queried for specificities, and GLIPH identified CDR3 motifs. Not all clones reach the TCRdb copy of this immuneACCESS table, which keeps in-frame sequences only. Checked studies attribute under half of the gap to unresolved V genes and leave the rest unexplained. That table is the source of V, J and clone size, and D and trimming were worked out from the DNA. The sample includes about 30,000 clones, with 65% to 85% observed a single time. Approximately 6% of the sample is held by the ten biggest clonotypes.

This chain joins TRBV5-5 to TRBJ2-1; 11 central nucleotides agree with TRBD1. Sequencing was done on a sample of CD4+ T cells from blood buffy coats. This clonotype was obtained from a human donor in good health. The nucleotides are TGTGCCAGCAGCCAGGGACAGGGGGGATACAATGAGCAGTTCTTC. The resulting protein is CASSQGQGGYNEQFF. Reference TRBV5-5 and TRBJ2-1 proteins supply the regions before and after the CDR3; the full variable domain is: DAGVTQSPTHLIKTRGQQVTLRCSPISGHKSVSWYQQVLGQGPQFIFQYYEKEERGRGNFPDRFSARQFPNYSSELNVNALLLGDSALYLCASSQGQGGYNEQFFGPGTRLTVL.